Listed here is a single T cell receptor (beta chain). The length of the CDR3 is 15 residues. The V gene's germline CDR1 is SGDLS and CDR2 YYNGEE. Between the trimmed V and J ends, which lost 4 bases and 6 bases, there was a span of 19 bases. How the authors handled the data: Amplified reference gene primers provided the basis for estimating nucleated cell counts. Sequencing was performed with immunoSEQ multiplex PCR; in TCRdb, only in-frame clones are kept and a portion is missing. Clone size and V and J calls were adopted from that table, with D and trimming inferred from the DNA. The data show roughly 200,000 clones, around 87% seen once. The data were obtained in a study of blood T cell repertoires in COVID-19. Across the whole study: Samples representing acute and convalescent COVID-19 were sourced from the United States, Italy and Spain. Nucleic acid was either cDNA or gDNA, and it came from T cells, B-cell-depleted T cells, or PBMCs.

The clonotype was recovered from a man aged 60 to 69 who had recovered from COVID-19. The chain carries TRBV9 and TRBJ1-1; no definite D call. Sample: peripheral blood. The CDR3 DNA follows: TGTGCCAGCAGCCTTAGGGCCCAGGAGGAGGCTGAAGCTTTCTTT. Protein: CASSLRAQEEAEAFF.